A single sample gave rise to the 25 T cell receptor beta chains below, sequenced in a study of cytomegalovirus exposure and HLA in healthy donors. The PCR was carried out with 60 Vbeta primers and 13 Jbeta primers. Here immunoSEQ multiplex PCR was the method, and the copy in TCRdb shows in-frame clones only, minus some. The sample carries about 200,000 clones, 82% recorded once. Sequencing was performed on PBMCs. The receptors here all came from a middle-aged man in good health and CMV-seropositive.

The chain uses TRBV29-1 and TRBJ2-1; 9 bases map to TRBD2. Germline values: CDR1 SQVTM, CDR2 ANQGSEA. V trimming: 4 bases; J trimming: 2 bases; junction bases outside the gene matches: 0. The CDR3 contains 13 residues. For the CDR3, the DNA is TGCAGCGTTGTAGCGGGAGCCTACAATGAGCAGTTCTTC. Protein sequence: CSVVAGAYNEQFF.

The chain couples TRBV6-7 to TRBJ2-7; D is possibly TRBD2 (5 bases). TRBV6-7 is an ORF, and what it does is uncertain. This CDR3 has 18 residues. Trimming shortened V by 0 bases and J by 2 bases, and 20 bases separated the two germline ends. The CDR3 spells CASSYSTIGRGLTYEQYF. The CDR3, as DNA: TGTGCCAGCAGTTACTCGACCATTGGCCGCGGACTTACCTACGAGCAGTACTTC.

The rearrangement joins TRBV7-9 to TRBJ1-2; no clear D gene. The CDR3 extends over 14 amino acids. The V gene's germline CDR1 is SEHNR and CDR2 FQNEAQ (reference sequence). V lost 5 bases and J lost 0, with 10 bases in between. The DNA for the CDR3 is TGTGCCAGCAGCCAGAACGCCGCTAACTATGGCTACACCTTC. Protein: CASSQNAANYGYTF.

The chain carries TRBV7-8 and TRBJ2-5; 10 nucleotides agree with TRBD1. CDR1 SGHVS and CDR2 FQNEAQ come from the germline V gene. V lost 5 bases and J lost 7; bases outside the gene matches: 13. The CDR3 length is 16 residues. The CDR3 spells CASSPLGQGVSRTQYF. Here the CDR3 DNA reads TGTGCCAGCAGCCCTCTAGGACAGGGGGTTAGTAGGACCCAGTACTTC.

This CDR3 reads CASSSPGTGLNEQFF. The CDR3 region has the DNA TGTGCCAGCAGCTCCCCCGGGACAGGGCTCAATGAGCAGTTCTTC. V is TRBV7-3 and J is TRBJ2-1; TRBD1 aligns across 9 bases. With V trimmed by 4 bases and J by 6 bases, 7 bases remained unmatched. This CDR3 comprises 15 residues. Germline CDR1 is SGHTA and CDR2 is FQGTGA.

About this clone: The same CDR3 is also encoded by other DNA sequences in this sample. V usage is TRBV5-6 and J usage is TRBJ1-1, with D perhaps matching TRBD1 (5 bases). V dropped 0 bases and J dropped 5 bases, with 14 bases sitting between them. The germline CDR1 and CDR2 sequences are SGHDT and YYEEEE. The CDR3 is 15 amino acids. The CDR3 loop is CASSLGGAGRTEAFF. The CDR3 DNA reads as TGTGCCAGCAGCTTGGGCGGGGCAGGGAGAACTGAAGCTTTCTTT.

This clone was detected once. CDR3 sequence reads: CAWSRTGVSEQFF. The CDR3 nucleotides read TGTGCCTGGAGCCGGACGGGAGTTAGTGAGCAGTTCTTC. The chain has TRBV30 and TRBJ2-1; perhaps TRBD2 as D (6 bases). The V gene's germline CDR1 is GTSNPN and CDR2 SVGIG (reference sequence). This CDR3 spans 13 amino acids. The V and J ends lost 3 bases and 9 bases respectively, with 15 bases between them.

The chain carries TRBV6-5 and TRBJ2-6; D is uncertain. From germline, CDR1 is MNHEY and CDR2 SVGAGI. Trimming took 3 bases from V and 0 from J, leaving 9 bases between them. The CDR3 runs to 16 residues. The CDR3 bases are TGTGCCAGCAGTTATATCCGTAGCTCTGGGGCCAACGTCCTGACTTTC. As protein: CASSYIRSSGANVLTF.

The V gene is TRBV27, the J gene TRBJ2-1; D possibly corresponds to TRBD2 (5 bases). The CDR3 has 12 amino acids. V was pared by 6 bases and J by 10 bases, with 13 bases between. Germline V gene sequence: CDR1 MNHEY, CDR2 SMNVEV (reference sequence). The chain's CDR3 is CASSTRGGEQFF. For the CDR3, the DNA is TGTGCCAGCAGCACTAGAGGAGGCGAGCAGTTCTTC.

This chain uses TRBV7-8 with TRBJ1-2, with 7 nucleotides matching TRBD1. The germline CDR1 and CDR2 sequences are SGHVS and FQNEAQ. V gave up 2 bases and J gave up 0 bases; unmatched junction bases: 6. The CDR3 is made up of 16 amino acids. The CDR3: CASSLLSRGPNYGYTF. CDR3 nucleotides: TGTGCCAGCAGCTTATTGAGTAGGGGGCCTAACTATGGCTACACCTTC.

J is TRBJ1-4 and V is TRBV10-3, with D tentatively TRBD1 (6 bases). Trimming took 4 bases from V and 7 from J, leaving 13 bases between them. Germline V gene sequence: CDR1 ENHRY, CDR2 SYGVKD. CDR3 length: 14 residues. The DNA of the CDR3 is TGTGCCATCAGTGGGACAGTCCGGGGTGAAAAACTGTTTTTT. It specifies CAISGTVRGEKLFF.

The chain joins TRBV7-9 to TRBJ2-3; TRBD2 matches 13 bases. Germline CDR1 reads SEHNR; CDR2 reads FQNEAQ (reference sequence). Losses at the gene ends were 5 bases for V and 3 bases for J; bases not matched to a gene: 5. The CDR3 is made up of 16 amino acids. The CDR3 spells CASSPWTSGGTDTQYF. In nucleotides, the CDR3 is TGTGCCAGCAGCCCCTGGACTAGCGGGGGAACAGATACGCAGTATTTT.

The gene calls are TRBV5-6 and TRBJ2-7; TRBD2 agrees at 12 bases. There are 15 residues in the CDR3. Germline values: CDR1 SGHDT, CDR2 YYEEEE. The junction had 1 base not matched to a gene; V was cut back by 0 bases and J by 3 bases. CDR3 amino acids: CASSLGLAGVYEQYV. The CDR3 coding sequence is TGTGCCAGCAGCTTGGGACTAGCGGGAGTCTACGAGCAGTACGTC.

The genes are TRBV10-2 and TRBJ1-1, with TRBD1 identical over 8 bases. The trim removed 5 bases at V and 0 bases at J, leaving 5 bases unmatched. The CDR3 covers 15 residues. Germline V gene sequence: CDR1 WSHSY, CDR2 SAAADI. The CDR3 spells CASSYDRGMNTEAFF. The CDR3 DNA follows: TGCGCCAGCAGTTATGACAGGGGCATGAACACTGAAGCTTTCTTT.

The gene calls are TRBV30 and TRBJ1-3; TRBD1 matches at 8 bases. Germline V gene sequence: CDR1 GTSNPN, CDR2 SVGIG (reference sequence). This CDR3 has 16 residues. Trimming removed 1 base from V and 0 bases from J; junction bases left unmatched: 5. For the CDR3, the DNA is TGTGCCTGGAGTGGACAGGGGCCCAGCTCTGGAAACACCATATATTTT. Protein product: CAWSGQGPSSGNTIYF.

The J gene is TRBJ2-2, the V gene TRBV27; no clear D gene. The CDR3 extends over 14 amino acids. Trimming cost V 5 bases and J 4 bases, with 11 bases left between them. Germline V gene sequence: CDR1 MNHEY, CDR2 SMNVEV (reference sequence). Here the CDR3 reads CASSALVVTGELFF. The CDR3 DNA follows: TGTGCCAGCAGTGCCTTAGTCGTCACCGGGGAGCTGTTTTTT.

The rearrangement links TRBV28 to TRBJ2-7, with D maybe TRBD1 (6 bases). The CDR3 sequence is 14 residues long. Trimming cost V 7 bases and J 5 bases, with 18 bases left between them. Looked up from germline, CDR1 is MDHEN and CDR2 is SYDVKM. The CDR3 DNA reads TGTGCCAGCACCCCCCGCACAGGGCCAGACGAGCAGTACTTC. Protein: CASTPRTGPDEQYF.

Of note for this clone: Germline is not matched at one junction end, which may reflect a read error. The chain uses TRBV7-7 and TRBJ2-5, with D maybe TRBD2 (5 bases). The germline CDR1 and CDR2 sequences are SSHAT and FNYEAQ (reference sequence). This CDR3 comprises 14 residues. DNA for the CDR3: TGTGCTAGCAGCTTAGATACCACGAGCGGGACCCAGTACTTC. It yields the protein CASSLDTTSGTQYF. The complete variable domain, with remaining parts taken from reference TRBV7-7 and TRBJ2-5, reads GAGVSQSPRYKVTKRGQDVTLRCDPISSHATLYWYQQALGQGPEFLTYFNYEAQPDKSGLPSDRFSAERPEGSISTLTIQRTEQRDSAMYRCASSLDTTSGTQYFGPGTRLLVL.

CDR3 nucleotide sequence: TGTGCTAGTGGTTTTATCGCGGGAGGATTCTACGAGCAGTACTTC. It yields the protein CASGFIAGGFYEQYF. The genes are TRBV12-5 and TRBJ2-7; 8 positions agree with TRBD2. V gave up 3 bases and J gave up 3 bases; unmatched junction bases: 7. Germline CDR1 LGHNT, CDR2 FRNRAP. The CDR3 contains 15 residues.

This clone was found once. The rearrangement joins TRBV5-5 to TRBJ1-4, with a tentative D call TRBD1 (5 bases). The germline V and J ends were trimmed by 4 bases and 2 bases, with 9 bases remaining between them. This CDR3 comprises 14 residues. Germline values: CDR1 SGHKS, CDR2 YYEKEE (reference sequence). This CDR3 is CASSRGGTNEKLFF. Here the CDR3 DNA reads TGTGCCAGCAGCCGGGGGGGGACTAATGAAAAACTGTTTTTT.

The genes are TRBV2 and TRBJ2-2, with D perhaps matching TRBD1 (6 bases). The germline V and J ends were trimmed by 4 bases and 1 base, with 10 bases remaining between them. The CDR3 has 15 residues. Germline assignment: CDR1 SNHLY and CDR2 FYNNEI. The CDR3 DNA is TGTGCCAGCAGTGGGGGACACAGGAACACCGGGGAGCTGTTTTTT. Amino acid sequence: CASSGGHRNTGELFF.

In DNA, the CDR3 is TGTGCCAGCACGAAGAATATAGTGAACACTGAAGCTTTCTTT. This sequence encodes CASTKNIVNTEAFF. The chain joins TRBV6-5 to TRBJ1-1; D is undetermined. The CDR3 loop spans 14 amino acids. V was clipped by 7 bases and J by 0 bases, with 12 bases between them. Germline V gene data show CDR1 as MNHEY and CDR2 as SVGAGI.

V and J are TRBV27 and TRBJ2-3; perhaps TRBD1 as D (5 bases). V lost 6 bases and J 4 bases, leaving 17 bases between the germline ends. Germline CDR1 and CDR2: MNHEY and SMNVEV (reference sequence). The CDR3 sequence is 15 residues long. The CDR3 is CASRSKGRLADTQYF. CDR3 nucleotide sequence: TGTGCCAGCAGATCGAAGGGGCGGTTGGCAGATACGCAGTATTTT.

CDR3 loop: CASKGAGGMAEAFF. CDR3 DNA: TGTGCCAGCAAAGGTGCAGGGGGAATGGCTGAAGCTTTCTTT. The chain carries TRBV7-3 and TRBJ1-1, with 7 bases lining up with TRBD1. V shed 7 bases and J 6 bases; nucleotides not matched to a gene: 11. CDR3 length equals 14 residues. Germline V gene data show CDR1 as SGHTA and CDR2 as FQGTGA.

In the case of this clone: Other DNA sequences of this sample code for an identical CDR3. The rearrangement uses TRBV7-9 and TRBJ1-1; weak D call: TRBD1 (5 bases). The V gene lost 2 bases and the J gene lost 0 bases, with 7 bases spanning the gap. This CDR3 has 14 amino acids. CDR1 and CDR2 (germline): SEHNR, FQNEAQ (reference sequence). The CDR3 DNA sequence: TGTGCCAGCAGCTTAACAGGAATGAACACTGAAGCTTTCTTT. Amino acid sequence: CASSLTGMNTEAFF.